This entry lists 26 T cell receptor beta chains sequenced from one sample in a study of T cell repertoires in cytomegalovirus infection. Which antigens these TCRs recognize remains unknown. A single record per CDR3 protein comes from TCRdb applying MiXCR to the reads. The sample has approximately 910,000 distinct CDR3 sequences; approximately 31% are singletons. The sequenced sample was cultured CD8+ T cells from PBMCs, obtained from culture after CMV antigen stimulation. The source is a human donor in good health (CMV status not recorded). Some clones in this sample may be carry-over from other donors' samples.

The gene calls are TRBV12-3 or TRBV12-4 and TRBJ2-3, with D unresolved. The CDR3 sequence is 13 residues long. With 5 bases removed from V and 5 bases from J, the gap between germline ends came to 11 bases. CDR3 region: CASSSLVRDTQYF. The CDR3 nucleotides are TGTGCCAGCAGTAGCCTAGTCAGAGATACGCAGTATTTT.

The V call is TRBV3-1, the J call TRBJ2-7; D perhaps matches TRBD2 (6 bases). Trimming cost V 4 bases and J 7 bases, with 14 bases left between them. CDR3 length equals 13 residues. Germline values: CDR1 LGHDT, CDR2 YNNKEL (reference sequence). DNA for the CDR3: TGTGCCAGCAGCCGAAAACTAGCTATTGAGCAGTACTTC. Protein sequence: CASSRKLAIEQYF.

The rearrangement joins TRBV6-1 to TRBJ2-1; D ambiguous. CDR1 and CDR2 from the germline V gene are MNHNS and SASEGT. V gave up 0 bases and J gave up 7 bases, with 13 bases separating them. The CDR3 is 15 residues long. CDR3 amino acids: CASSEAISWVNEQFF. Here the CDR3 DNA reads TGTGCCAGCAGTGAAGCGATTAGTTGGGTGAATGAGCAGTTCTTC.

V gene TRBV12-3 or TRBV12-4 combines with J gene TRBJ2-1; D could derive from TRBD1 or TRBD2 (5 bases each). Trimming removed 0 bases from V and 9 bases from J, with 12 bases in between. CDR3 length: 14 residues. In DNA form, the CDR3 reads TGTGCCAGCAGTTTAGCGTTCGGGGCTATTGAGCAGTTCTTC. As protein: CASSLAFGAIEQFF.

This clonotype showed up just a few times. This rearrangement joins TRBV5-1 to TRBJ1-2; 9 bases line up with TRBD1. CDR3 length: 14 amino acids. The germline CDR1 and CDR2 sequences are SGHRS and YFSETQ. V dropped 4 bases and J dropped 3; count of bases not matched to a gene: 4. DNA of the CDR3: TGCGCCAGCAGCGGAACAGGGGGCGACTATGGCTACACCTTC. Its protein product is CASSGTGGDYGYTF. The complete variable domain, with remaining parts taken from reference TRBV5-1 and TRBJ1-2, reads KAGVTQTPRYLIKTRGQQVTLSCSPISGHRSVSWYQQTPGQGLQFLFEYFSETQRNKGNFPGRFSGRQFSNSRSEMNVSTLELGDSALYLCASSGTGGDYGYTFGSGTRLTVV.

The chain links TRBV15 to TRBJ1-5; D remains unclear. In germline, CDR1 is LNHNV, CDR2 YYDKDF (reference sequence). The CDR3 is 14 residues long. V was cut by 4 bases and J by 2 bases, with 9 bases left in between. The chain's CDR3 is CATSTGVGNQPQHF. DNA for the CDR3: TGTGCCACCAGCACGGGAGTGGGCAATCAGCCCCAGCATTTT.

The chain combines TRBV19 with TRBJ1-1; the D gene is possibly TRBD1 (6 bases). V lost 6 bases, J lost 6 bases, and 11 bases lay in between. CDR3 length equals 12 residues. Germline CDR1 reads LNHDA; CDR2 reads SQIVND (reference sequence). The DNA for the CDR3 is TGTGCCAGTAGCACAGGGTCATCTGAAGCTTTCTTT. Its translation is CASSTGSSEAFF.

The J gene is TRBJ2-2, the V gene TRBV6-1, with 13 bases lining up with TRBD2. The CDR3 contains 17 residues. J lost 5 bases, V lost 3 bases, and 6 bases had no gene match. The germline V gene encodes CDR1 MNHNS and CDR2 SASEGT. The CDR3 DNA sequence: TGTGCCAGCAGTGATTTCGGGACTAGCGGGGTGACCGGGGAGCTGTTTTTT. Translating gives CASSDFGTSGVTGELFF.

The rearrangement links TRBV6-6 to TRBJ2-1; TRBD2 matches 7 bases. Unmatched junction bases numbered 3, after V lost 0 bases and J lost 4 bases. Germline V gene sequence: CDR1 MNHNY, CDR2 SVGAGI (reference sequence). CDR3 length equals 15 residues. The CDR3 spells CASSYSGLNYNEQFF. CDR3 in DNA: TGTGCCAGCAGTTACTCGGGACTAAATTACAATGAGCAGTTCTTC.

For the CDR3, the DNA is TGTGCTAGTGGTTTGCCGGGGGGCGAGCAGTACTTC. This sequence encodes CASGLPGGEQYF. The gene calls are TRBV12-5 and TRBJ2-7; 7 positions match TRBD2. J lost 6 bases, V lost 2 bases, and 1 base had no gene match. In germline, CDR1 is LGHNT, CDR2 FRNRAP. This CDR3 has 12 amino acids. The full variable domain, its missing parts supplied by reference TRBV12-5 and TRBJ2-7, is DARVTQTPRHKVTEMGQEVTMRCQPILGHNTVFWYRQTMMQGLELLAYFRNRAPLDDSGMPKDRFSAEMPDATLATLKIQPSEPRDSAVYFCASGLPGGEQYFGPGTRLTVT.

This clonotype was counted between two and nine times. V is TRBV4-1 and J is TRBJ1-5; D unresolved. In germline, CDR1 is MGHRA, CDR2 YSYEKL. The CDR3 has 13 residues. The ends were cut back, 2 bases at V and 3 bases at J, with 5 bases in the middle. CDR3 in amino acids: CASSQYNNQPQHF. As DNA, the CDR3 is TGCGCCAGCAGCCAATACAACAATCAGCCCCAGCATTTT.

The rearrangement joins TRBV27 to TRBJ2-7, with no clear D. CDR1 is MNHEY, CDR2 SMNVEV, per germline (reference sequence). This CDR3 comprises 10 residues. Trimming took 8 bases from V and 4 from J, leaving 6 bases between them. This CDR3 reads CASGYYEQYV. The CDR3 DNA reads as TGTGCCAGCGGATATTACGAGCAGTACGTC.

There are many counts of this clonotype. The chain links TRBV7-3 to TRBJ1-2, with 7 bases aligning to TRBD1. Trimming at V came to 2 bases and at J to 3 bases, leaving 6 bases not matched to a gene. From germline, CDR1 is SGHTA and CDR2 FQGTGA. This CDR3 comprises 15 residues. CDR3 in DNA: TGTGCCAGCAGCTTAGGAAAAGGGACAGACTATGGCTACACCTTC. It encodes CASSLGKGTDYGYTF.

V and J are TRBV20-1 and TRBJ2-2; unclear D gene. CDR3 length equals 13 residues. The germline V gene encodes CDR1 DFQATT and CDR2 SNEGSKA (reference sequence). V lost 6 bases and J 4 bases, leaving 12 bases between the germline ends. This CDR3 is CSAALKSTGELFF. CDR3 sequence (DNA): TGCAGTGCCGCCCTTAAGAGCACCGGGGAGCTGTTTTTT.

The genes are TRBV7-3 and TRBJ1-1; the D is unclear. The germline gives CDR1 SGHTA, CDR2 FQGTGA. The CDR3 sequence is 11 residues long. Between the trimmed V and J ends, which lost 5 bases and 10 bases, there was a span of 11 bases. CDR3 sequence: CASSPTAGAFF. CDR3 DNA sequence: TGTGCCAGCAGCCCGACGGCTGGAGCTTTCTTT.

This clonotype has just a few counts. CDR3 DNA sequence: TGCGCCAGCAGTGAGCCGGGGGACACCGGGGAGCTGTTTTTT. As protein: CASSEPGDTGELFF. The chain links TRBV10-2 to TRBJ2-2, with D possibly TRBD2 on 6 matching bases. V shed 2 bases and J shed 3 bases, with 7 bases lying between them. The germline V gene has CDR1 WSHSY and CDR2 SAAADI. This CDR3 is 14 amino acids long.

This clonotype showed up just a few times. The rearrangement uses TRBV19 and TRBJ2-1; no clear D. Germline values: CDR1 LNHDA, CDR2 SQIVND (reference sequence). V lost 5 bases, J lost 4 bases, and 15 bases lay in between. This CDR3 contains 15 residues. CDR3 amino acids: CASSPSSNSYNEQFF. As DNA, the CDR3 is TGTGCCAGTAGTCCAAGCTCTAACTCTTACAATGAGCAGTTCTTC.

The chain couples TRBV19 to TRBJ1-5, with 9 nucleotides matching TRBD1. Germline V gene data show CDR1 as LNHDA and CDR2 as SQIVND (reference sequence). This CDR3 spans 15 amino acids. J lost 9 bases, V lost 6 bases, and 12 bases had no gene match. The CDR3 here is CASRAFQDRGTPQHF. The CDR3, as DNA: TGTGCCAGTAGAGCTTTTCAGGACAGGGGAACGCCCCAGCATTTT.

This clonotype appeared many times. V usage is TRBV7-6 and J usage is TRBJ2-1; D possibly corresponds to TRBD2 (6 bases). Germline V gene data show CDR1 as SGHVS and CDR2 as FNYEAQ. The CDR3 sequence is 15 residues long. V lost 5 bases, J lost 9 bases, and 20 bases lay in between. CDR3 region: CASSLSGAFLGEQFF. CDR3 sequence (DNA): TGTGCCAGCAGCCTTAGCGGCGCTTTCCTGGGTGAGCAGTTCTTC.

This chain links TRBV6-6 with TRBJ1-2; tentatively, D is TRBD1 (5 bases). CDR3 length equals 15 residues. V lost 5 bases, J lost 5 bases, and 18 bases lay in between. The V gene's germline CDR1 is MNHNY and CDR2 SVGAGI (reference sequence). The CDR3 sequence: CASSPILQGRYGYTF. CDR3 coding DNA: TGTGCCAGCAGTCCTATCCTCCAGGGAAGATATGGCTACACCTTC.

This clonotype was recorded many times. The rearrangement joins TRBV7-2 to TRBJ2-2; possible D gene TRBD2, 6 bases. V was pared by 5 bases and J by 7 bases, with 11 bases between. In germline, CDR1 is SGHTA, CDR2 FQGNSA. CDR3 length: 13 residues. CDR3: CASSRRGNGELFF. Written as DNA, the CDR3 is TGTGCCAGCAGCCGCCGGGGGAACGGGGAGCTGTTTTTT.

This clonotype occurred many times. The chain is built from TRBV7-6 and TRBJ2-7; possibly TRBD1 for D (6 bases). CDR1 is SGHVS and CDR2 is FNYEAQ in the germline V gene. Trimming stripped 5 bases from V and 4 bases from J, with 21 bases between. There are 16 residues in the CDR3. In nucleotides, the CDR3 is TGTGCCAGCAGCACCCCAAGGGGGAGAGAATTATACGAGCAGTACTTC. Translated, it gives CASSTPRGRELYEQYF. The entire variable domain, with the rest obtained from reference TRBV7-6 and TRBJ2-7, is as follows: GAGVSQSPRYKVTKRGQDVALRCDPISGHVSLYWYRQALGQGPEFLTYFNYEAQQDKSGLPNDRFSAERPEGSISTLTIQRTEQRDSAMYRCASSTPRGRELYEQYFGPGTRLTVT.

This chain connects TRBV24-1 to TRBJ2-1; TRBD1 agrees at 7 bases. There are 17 residues in the CDR3. J gave up 5 bases and V 3 bases, and 12 bases lay outside the gene matches. Per the germline V gene, CDR1 is KGHDR and CDR2 is SFDVKD. CDR3 sequence reads: CATSDLHRGQSDNEQFF. Written as DNA, the CDR3 is TGTGCCACCAGTGATCTACACAGGGGTCAATCTGACAATGAGCAGTTCTTC.

The CDR3 DNA reads TGTGCCAGCAGTTACTCGTCAAAGGGGGGAGATAACTATGGCTACACCTTC. Translation gives CASSYSSKGGDNYGYTF. V usage is TRBV6-5 and J usage is TRBJ1-2; possible D gene TRBD1, 6 bases. The V gene lost 0 bases and the J gene lost 1 base, with 15 bases spanning the gap. The CDR3 runs 17 residues. CDR1 and CDR2 from the germline V gene are MNHEY and SVGAGI.

The rearrangement links TRBV4-3 to TRBJ1-2; 8 bases are shared with TRBD1. Trimming took 4 bases from V and 3 from J; bases not matched to a gene: 13. CDR1 LGHNA and CDR2 YSLEER come from the germline V gene. The CDR3 spans 17 residues. In DNA, the CDR3 is TGCGCCAGCAGCCTGGGGACAGGACGACGCGATTACTATGGCTACACCTTC. Protein product: CASSLGTGRRDYYGYTF.

This clonotype has only a few counts. DNA of the CDR3: TGTGCCAGCAGCGAGACAGGGAACCGCCTCTATGGCTACACCTTC. Translating gives CASSETGNRLYGYTF. V gene TRBV7-6 combines with J gene TRBJ1-2, with 7 bases identical to TRBD1. In germline, CDR1 is SGHVS, CDR2 FNYEAQ. The junction had 10 bases not matched to a gene; V was cut back by 5 bases and J by 4 bases. This CDR3 is 15 amino acids long. Drawing the rest from reference TRBV7-6 and TRBJ1-2, the complete variable domain is GAGVSQSPRYKVTKRGQDVALRCDPISGHVSLYWYRQALGQGPEFLTYFNYEAQQDKSGLPNDRFSAERPEGSISTLTIQRTEQRDSAMYRCASSETGNRLYGYTFGSGTRLTVV.